This T cell receptor (beta chain) was identified in a study of OX40 agonist ivuxolimab in advanced cancers. Study in general: While on treatment, patients had intravenous ivuxolimab at 0.01 to 10 mg/kg every 2 weeks. Of the patients, three showed partial responses, one with hepatocellular carcinoma and two with cutaneous melanoma. Findings and caveats of the study: The average count of expanded clones was higher among CD8+ T cells than among CD4+. Low normalized T-cell clonal expansion also characterized some of the nonresponders.

Clones were sequenced by immunoSEQ multiplex PCR, and TCRdb holds only the in-frame ones, with some missing. The sample holds some 74,000 clones, roughly 88% seen once. The CDR3 length is 11 residues. V was clipped by 1 base and J by 5 bases, with 5 bases between them. Germline CDR1 DFQATT, CDR2 SNEGSKA (reference sequence). For this clone: No antigen is known for it. The same CDR3 also results from other DNA sequences found in this sample.

This receptor was obtained from an adult with an advanced solid tumor such as melanoma, head and neck, liver or kidney cancer. This rearrangement joins TRBV20-1 to TRBJ1-2; D call uncertain. The material was CD4+ or CD8+ T cells sorted from blood, obtained in a trial of the OX40 agonist ivuxolimab. CDR3 DNA sequence: TGCAGTGCTAGAGGAGGGTATGGCTACACCTTC. Its translation: CSARGGYGYTF.